Reported below is one TCR beta chain. Its antigen target is currently unknown. Base qualities are not provided; no much larger clone lies one nucleotide away. As encoded in the germline V gene (reference sequence), CDR1 is LGHDT while CDR2 is YNNKEL. The germline V and J ends show losses of 1 base and 1 base respectively, and no gene match explains 6 bases of the junction. Its CDR3 holds 16 amino acids, cysteine through phenylalanine. The CDR3 DNA has 48 bases and is translated from base 1. This sample was taken from a study of blood T cell repertoires in COVID-19 (dated by TCRdb to the early 2020s). About the investigation overall: Samples covering the acute and convalescent phases of COVID-19 were provided by collaborators in the United States, Italy and Spain. The prospective study material was composed of cDNA or gDNA derived from T cells, B-cell-depleted T cells, or PBMCs. Deeply sampled blood TCRbeta repertoires from subjects exposed to, actively infected with, or recovered from COVID-19 were included in the dataset. The repertoires were released in a freely available public database intended as a resource for research on the immune response to SARS-CoV-2. The samples were drawn from two sources: the first 160 participants of the ongoing ImmuneRACE study, and 950 to 1,500 subjects contributed by 6 global collaborators. Nearly every sample came with metadata listing a de-identified subject ID, COVID-19 status, age in years and sex. Where HLA class I and class II types were available, the types were taken from metadata supplied by the sample provider, not from assay-based typing.

Each collaborating institution followed its own protocols to collect whole blood in K2EDTA tubes. For TCRbeta analysis, collaborator samples were shipped as frozen whole blood, as isolated PBMCs, or as DNA extracted from either sample type. The immunoSEQ Assay, a bias-controlled multiplex PCR, was used to amplify TCRbeta CDR3 regions from genomic DNA. The authors' analysis ran thus. The number of nucleated cells in each sample was estimated from the amplification of reference gene primers within the assay. To quantify the absolute abundance of each unique TCRbeta CDR3 rearrangement, sequence reads were collapsed and filtered. For each sample, productive Simpson clonality was calculated by taking the square root of Simpson's diversity index across productive rearrangements. TCRdb's version of the immuneACCESS table is confined to in-frame rearrangements and falls short of the full clone set. An unresolved V gene accounts for under half of the shortfall where checked; the remainder is of unknown origin. V, J and clone size derive from that table, while D and trimming were established from the DNA sequence. The sample table records about 310,000 clones; about 87% of these occur just once. In total, the top ten clones hold roughly 1.3% of the sample.

The research as a whole found: How much clinical and demographic metadata was included differed by source and by participant, and the metadata was provided uncurated.

What was sequenced was peripheral blood. The rearrangement combines TRBV3-1 (or the pseudogene TRBV3-2) with TRBJ1-1; 7 central bases correspond to TRBD1. This TCR was sampled from a man aged 65 to 85 with acute or convalescent COVID-19. The DNA reads TGTGCCAGCAGCCAAGGGGGACAGCTCAAGAACACTGAAGCTTTCTTT. It is translated as CASSQGGQLKNTEAFF.